This T cell receptor (beta chain) was obtained from a study of vaccination and CD4 T cells after COVID-19. Germline V gene data show CDR1 as SGHTA and CDR2 as FQGNSA. V lost 5 bases, J lost 2 bases, and 13 bases lay in between. CDR3 size: 15 residues. Treatment meaning: approximately nine-day PBMC culture with coronavirus spike peptide pools or control peptides (ViraFEST assay). With respect to this clonotype: Antigen: not known.

The assay that was used to sequence DNA from cultured CD4+ T cells was the Oncomine TCR Beta short-read assay. TCRdb reprocessed the PCR reads via MiXCR and lists one record per CDR3 protein. The table has approximately 9,000 distinct CDR3 sequences, around 50% seen once. The receptor was isolated from a human donor who had recovered from COVID-19. The chain combines TRBV7-2 with TRBJ1-5; possibly TRBD1 for D (5 bases). The sequencing input was CD4+ T cells from blood, cultured in vitro. CDR3 nucleotide sequence: TGTGCCAGCAGCCGGGAGGGGAGGGGCAATCAGCCCCAGCATTTT. It encodes CASSREGRGNQPQHF.